Described below is a single TCR beta chain sequence and its context. The record originates from a study of T cell responses to AZD1222 COVID-19 vaccine. Clones were read by immunoSEQ multiplex PCR, and TCRdb kept only the in-frame ones, dropping some. The sample records approximately 140,000 clones, roughly nine tenths being singletons. The CDR3 consists of 14 residues. CDR1 is SGHAT and CDR2 is FQNNGV in the germline V gene. Trimming took 4 bases from V and 2 from J, leaving 10 bases between them. The TCR comes from an adult who received the AZD1222 COVID-19 vaccine. This specimen consisted of peripheral blood, obtained 28 days after the second AZD1222 dose. The chain has TRBV11-2 and TRBJ2-3; D might be TRBD2 (5 bases). This CDR3 reads CASSSSGITDTQYF. CDR3 bases: TGTGCCAGCAGCTCCAGCGGAATCACAGATACGCAGTATTTT.